This T cell receptor beta chain was captured by sequencing in a study of blood T cell repertoires in COVID-19 (dated by TCRdb to about 2020). About the investigation overall: Samples covering the acute and convalescent phases of COVID-19 were provided by collaborators in the United States, Italy and Spain. The dataset comprised deeply sampled blood TCRbeta repertoires from subjects exposed to, actively infected with, or recovered from COVID-19. Samples were obtained from the ongoing ImmuneRACE study (first 160 participants) and from over 1,000 subjects provided by 6 global collaborators. Where available, HLA class I and class II types were obtained from metadata supplied by the sample provider rather than from assay-based typing. The repertoires were released in a freely available public database intended as a resource for research on the immune response to SARS-CoV-2. Sample metadata almost always included a de-identified subject ID, COVID-19 status, age in years and sex. The prospective study material was composed of cDNA or gDNA derived from T cells, B-cell-depleted T cells, or PBMCs.

Collaborating institutions collected whole blood in K2EDTA tubes following their own protocols. Collaborator samples were shipped for TCRbeta analysis as frozen whole blood, isolated PBMCs, or DNA extracted from either sample type. The immunoSEQ Assay, a bias-controlled multiplex PCR, was used to amplify TCRbeta CDR3 regions from genomic DNA. Under the source paper's analysis protocol: The number of nucleated cells in each sample was estimated from the amplification of reference gene primers within the assay. Sequence reads were collapsed and filtered to measure the absolute abundance of every unique TCRbeta CDR3 rearrangement. For each sample, productive Simpson clonality was calculated as the square root of Simpson's diversity index over productive rearrangements. TCRdb retrieved this table from immuneACCESS and kept in-frame rearrangements only. Not all clones are present; in checked studies, unresolved V genes account for under half, and no reason is known for the remainder. The D gene and trimming were derived from the DNA, and the V and J assignments and clone size from that table. Counted in this sample were roughly 100,000 clones; 80% to 85% of them appeared once. Jointly, the top ten make up about 4% of the sample.

Study-wide findings and limitations: The amount of clinical and demographic metadata varied by source and participant and was provided uncurated.

Per the germline V gene (reference sequence), LNHDA is the CDR1 and SQIVND is the CDR2. Spanning cysteine to phenylalanine, the CDR3 consists of 14 amino acids. Only the CDR3 DNA is retained, 42 bases long and in frame from the first base. V is reduced by 5 bases and J by 3 bases, leaving a spacing of 11 bases between them. Of note for this clone: Its antigen is currently not known. Base qualities were left out, and no much larger clone turns up one base away.

The chain links TRBV19 with TRBJ1-5; 6 matching bases give a weak D call of TRBD1. Sequenced material: peripheral blood. This receptor was taken from a man aged 60-69 years with acute or convalescent COVID-19. The CDR3 reads as follows: CASSADRINQPQHF. The DNA sequence reads TGTGCCAGTAGTGCTGACAGGATCAATCAGCCCCAGCATTTT. The entire variable domain, with the stretches around the CDR3 drawn from the reference TRBV19 and TRBJ1-5 proteins, is DGGITQSPKYLFRKEGQNVTLSCEQNLNHDAMYWYRQDPGQGLRLIYYSQIVNDFQKGDIAEGYSVSREKKESFPLTVTSAQKNPTAFYLCASSADRINQPQHFGDGTRLSIL.